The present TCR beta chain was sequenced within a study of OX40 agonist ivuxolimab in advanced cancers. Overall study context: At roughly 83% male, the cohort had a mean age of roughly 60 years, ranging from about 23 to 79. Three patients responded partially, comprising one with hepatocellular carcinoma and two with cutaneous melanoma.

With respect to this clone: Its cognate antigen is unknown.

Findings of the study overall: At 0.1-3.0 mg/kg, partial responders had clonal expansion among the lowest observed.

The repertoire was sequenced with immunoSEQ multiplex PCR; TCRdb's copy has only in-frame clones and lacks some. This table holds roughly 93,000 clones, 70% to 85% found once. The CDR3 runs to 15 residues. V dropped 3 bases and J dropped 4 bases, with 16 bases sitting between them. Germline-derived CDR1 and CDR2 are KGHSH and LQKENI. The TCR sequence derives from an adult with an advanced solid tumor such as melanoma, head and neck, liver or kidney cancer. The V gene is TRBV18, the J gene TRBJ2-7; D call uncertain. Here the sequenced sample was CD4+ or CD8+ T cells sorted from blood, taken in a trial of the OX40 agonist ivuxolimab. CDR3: CASSPYNPSRYEQYF. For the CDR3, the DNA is TGTGCCAGCTCACCCTATAATCCCTCCCGTTACGAGCAGTACTTC.